This is a list of T cell receptor beta chains from one sample in a study of blood T cell repertoires in COVID-19. Profiling relied on immunoSEQ multiplex PCR, and the TCRdb table lists in-frame clones only, not all of them. The sample gives about 250,000 clones, approximately 90% of which show up once; under 3% is in the top ten. Input material: PBMCs or T cells enriched from blood (not recorded which). The receptors originated from a woman in her late teens or twenties who had recovered from COVID-19. Each CDR3 is given without its conserved first and last residue. A row's size may be missing; if present it is once, few, many or a size class.

>TRBJ1-1|TRBV28|NA
ASRSTGVGTEAF
>TRBJ2-7|TRBV9|NA
ASSPKAGAYEQY
>TRBJ1-1|TRBV9|NA
ASSVDLHGNTEAF
>TRBJ1-1|TRBV19|NA
ASRNRARGHPNTEAF
>TRBJ1-2|TRBV20-1|NA
SANFRVGYT
>TRBJ2-3|TRBV4-1|NA
ASSQEYPADTQY
>TRBJ1-4|TRBV5-1|NA
ASSPEGTNEKLF
>TRBJ1-1|TRBV5-4|NA
ASSSRGWGTEAF
>TRBJ1-2|TRBV6-5|NA
ASSFGSGGNYGYT
>TRBJ1-1|TRBV11-2|NA
ASSPEGTRAF
>TRBJ1-4|TRBV2|NA
ASTFTHGEVEKLF
>TRBJ2-3|TRBV3-1/TRBV3-2|NA
ASSRQTSGGADTQY
>TRBJ2-7|TRBV4-2|NA
ASRTGTSPEQY
>TRBJ2-7|TRBV23-1|NA
ASSHSPGTGGSYEQY
>TRBJ2-3|TRBV19|NA
ASSMPGGGTDTQY
>TRBJ2-3|TRBV7-9|many
ASSWGQGETDTQY
>TRBJ2-5|TRBV11-2|NA
ASSLEGPTQY
>TRBJ1-4|TRBV4-2|NA
ASSQEGAGEKLF
>TRBJ1-3|TRBV12-3/TRBV12-4|NA
ASSLHGNTIY
>TRBJ1-3|TRBV5-1|NA
ASSSGESSGNTIY
>TRBJ2-1|TRBV19|NA
ASSIMTGSYNEQF
>TRBJ2-7|TRBV10-2|few
ASSELAEEQY
>TRBJ1-3|TRBV9|once
ASSAQGQIGNTIY
>TRBJ2-2|TRBV7-9|NA
ASSETVNTGELF
>TRBJ2-3|TRBV5-1|NA
ASTSADTQY
>TRBJ1-6|TRBV9|NA
ASPPGYNSPLH
>TRBJ2-2|TRBV7-2|NA
ASSLDRAGELF
>TRBJ2-7|TRBV1|once
TSSQGGLAPTYEQY
>TRBJ1-1|TRBV5-4|NA
ASSFIEVDTEAF
>TRBJ2-2|TRBV9|NA
ASSVEGWGTGELF
>TRBJ1-6|TRBV18|NA
ASSPRGYSPLH
>TRBJ1-2|TRBV25-1|NA
ASSLDRVDGYT
>TRBJ2-5|TRBV30|NA
AWSVGGAETQY
>TRBJ1-2|TRBV5-5|once
ASSLEQAYGYT
>TRBJ1-4|TRBV2|NA
AVGGGQGEKLF
>TRBJ1-1|TRBV5-1|NA
ASSFWEGTVEAF
>TRBJ2-1|TRBV10-3|NA
AISGREYNEQF
>TRBJ2-1|TRBV7-9|NA
ASSFGVGTLYNEQF
>TRBJ1-2|TRBV19|NA
ASTTTGTYGYT
>TRBJ1-2|TRBV5-5|NA
ASSLEIHLTNYGYT
>TRBJ2-2|TRBV19|NA
ASSRQAGGSTGELF
>TRBJ1-2|TRBV6-1|NA
ASSGETGGISYGYT
>TRBJ2-5|TRBV5-1|NA
ASSKGQPRRGQETQY
>TRBJ2-1|TRBV6-2/TRBV6-3|NA
ASSYSIAGAEFYNEQF
>TRBJ2-1|TRBV19|once
ASSSGGANEQF
>TRBJ1-2|TRBV7-2|NA
ASSLAGQYGYT
>TRBJ1-1|TRBV6-6|NA
ASSYDWTANTEAF
>TRBJ1-6|TRBV11-2|NA
ASSWDRNNSPLH
>TRBJ2-1|TRBV25-1|NA
ASSLAGGVNEQF
>TRBJ1-2|TRBV24-1|NA
ATSTGRAAYGYT
>TRBJ2-1|TRBV4-1|NA
ASSRAGGQYNEQF
>TRBJ2-1|TRBV6-5|NA
ASSLGSAGAQF
>TRBJ2-3|TRBV5-6|NA
ASSFGLAGGGDTQY
>TRBJ2-6|TRBV5-1|NA
ASSLGDSPNVLT
>TRBJ1-4|TRBV5-1|NA
ASSSEPLGLNEKLF
>TRBJ1-1|TRBV19|few
ASGWRRNTEAF
>TRBJ1-4|TRBV5-8|NA
ASSPRGRDNEKLF